This T cell receptor (beta chain) came from a study of blood T cell repertoires in COVID-19. Overall study: The United States, Italy and Spain were the sources of the acute and convalescent COVID-19 samples.

TCRdb's copy holds only in-frame clones and misses some; the assay was immunoSEQ multiplex PCR. The sample lists about 210,000 clones, about 92% occurring once. The receptor's source is a man aged 25-45 years with acute or convalescent COVID-19. The sequenced sample consisted of peripheral blood.

CDR3 amino acids: CASSLGVSGTSGGETQYF. The CDR3 DNA is TGTGCCAGCAGCCTAGGGGTATCCGGGACTAGCGGGGGGGAGACCCAGTACTTC. The gene calls are TRBV9 and TRBJ2-5, with 15 bases lining up with TRBD2. This CDR3 contains 18 residues. After removal of 4 bases from V and 5 bases from J, the junction contained 12 bases not matched to a gene. Germline CDR1 SGDLS, CDR2 YYNGEE.